These T cell receptor beta chains were read from a single sample in a study of shared clonotypes between healthy human individuals. Measured with immunoSEQ multiplex PCR; TCRdb has only the in-frame clones, and not every one. The sample holds 850,000 to 1,200,000 clones, approximately 70% seen once. The sequenced sample consisted of memory CD4+ T cells sorted from blood. The source of these receptors is a man aged 18 to 30 in good health. CDR3s include the opening cysteine and the closing phenylalanine or tryptophan. The D gene is left open where the match is weak. Not every row has a clone size; where given, it reads once, few, many or a size class.

>-|TRBV28|-|TRBJ1-5
TGTGCCAGCAGTCAGTATAGCAATCAGCCCCAGCATTTT
CASSQYSNQPQHF
>TRBD1|TRBV5-1|-|TRBJ2-6
TGCGCCAGCAGCTTGACAGGGGGCAACTCTGGGGCCAACGTCCTGACTTTC
CASSLTGGNSGANVLTF
>-|TRBV5-1|-|TRBJ2-7
TGCGCCAGCAGCCCCCGGGTAGGGCAGGACGAGCAGTACTTC
CASSPRVGQDEQYF
>-|TRBV6-1|few|TRBJ1-1
TGTGCCAGCAGTGAACAAAGGACAGCGAACACTGAAGCTTTCTTT
CASSEQRTANTEAFF
>-|TRBV28|-|TRBJ2-7
TGTGCCAGCAGTATCTCCTACGAGCAGTACTTC
CASSISYEQYF
>TRBD2|TRBV10-1|-|TRBJ2-7
TGCGCCAGCGGCCCTAGCGGCTCCTACGAGCAGTACTTC
CASGPSGSYEQYF
>TRBD2|TRBV2|-|TRBJ2-1
TGTGCCAGCAGAGGGACTAGCGGATCCTACAATGAGCAGTTCTTC
CASRGTSGSYNEQFF
>-|TRBV9|-|TRBJ1-1
TGTGCCAGCAGCGTAGAATGGTGGGGGAACACTGAAGCTTTCTTT
CASSVEWWGNTEAFF
>-|TRBV10-1|-|TRBJ2-1
TGCGCCAGCAGTGGAGGGGGGTACAGGAATGAGCAGTTCTTC
CASSGGGYRNEQFF
>TRBD1|TRBV28|-|TRBJ1-2
TGTGCCAGCAGTGGGACAGGGGGTTACGGTGGCTACACCTTC
CASSGTGGYGGYTF
>-|TRBV25-1|-|TRBJ1-3
TGTGCCAGCAGTCAGGGGTTAAACACCATATATTTT
CASSQGLNTIYF
>TRBD1|TRBV19|-|TRBJ2-7
TGTGCCAGTAGTATGTGGACAGGGAACTCCGAGCAGTACTTC
CASSMWTGNSEQYF
>-|TRBV21-1|-|TRBJ2-1
TGTGCCAGCAGCAAAGGGGAGAGGGTTCGAGCGGGGGTAGGTAATGAGCAGTTCTTC
CASSKGERVRAGVGNEQFF
>-|TRBV5-6|-|TRBJ1-4
TGTGCCAGCAGCCCCCGCGACACTAATGAAAAACTGTTTTTT
CASSPRDTNEKLFF
>-|TRBV13|-|TRBJ2-7
TGTGCCAGCAGCTCGCCAATCCCGGGACGGGGCTACGAGCAGTACTTC
CASSSPIPGRGYEQYF
>TRBD1|TRBV9|few|TRBJ1-1
TGTGCCAGCAGCGGAGGACAGGGGAACACTGAAGCTTTCTTT
CASSGGQGNTEAFF
>-|TRBV6-5|-|TRBJ1-1
TGTGCCAGCAGTGCGCAGGGGCTCACTGAAGCTTTCTTT
CASSAQGLTEAFF
>-|TRBV4-3|once|TRBJ2-2
TGCGCCAGCAGCCCCCAGGGCACCGGGGAGCTGTTTTTT
CASSPQGTGELFF
>-|TRBV5-6|-|TRBJ1-5
TGTGCCACCCCGGGGAGGAGCAATCAGCCCCAGCATTTT
CATPGRSNQPQHF
>TRBD1|TRBV28|-|TRBJ2-1
TGTGCCAGCAGTCCGGGACAGAAGGATGAGCAGTTCTTC
CASSPGQKDEQFF
>-|TRBV5-1|once|TRBJ1-1
TGCGCCAGCAGCCCGGAATCCGTAATTAACACTGAAGCTTTCTTT
CASSPESVINTEAFF
>TRBD1|TRBV10-1|-|TRBJ2-3
TGCGCCAGCAGTGACCTTCTAGGACAGGGAGGTAGAGATACGCAGTATTTT
CASSDLLGQGGRDTQYF